The present TCR beta chain was sequenced within a study of shared clonotypes between healthy human individuals. Findings and caveats of the study: Naive subsets tended to show greater estimated richness than memory subsets. Generation probabilities were higher for clonotypes shared across all four sorted-subset donors than for unshared ones.

CD8 cells classed as naive were CD45RO-negative and positively selected for CCR7, excluding terminally differentiated effector memory CD45RA+ cells. Germline V lookup: CDR1 SGDLS, CDR2 YYNGEE. This CDR3 is 11 amino acids long. Turning to this clone: Its antigen is unknown. The junction does not match germline at one end; this may be a read error.

Genomic DNA (from each subset) was split evenly across several immunoSEQ plates. Clones were read by immunoSEQ multiplex PCR, and TCRdb kept only the in-frame ones, dropping some. The sample lists about 2 million clones; about 95% were seen once. This TCR was sampled from a man between 18 and 29 years old in good health. The chain carries TRBV9 and TRBJ1-2; 10 bases are a match to TRBD1. Sequenced sample: naive CD8+ T cells sorted from blood. The CDR3 DNA is TGTGCCAGCAGCGGACAGGGGGCCATCAGCTTC. Protein: CASSGQGAISF.